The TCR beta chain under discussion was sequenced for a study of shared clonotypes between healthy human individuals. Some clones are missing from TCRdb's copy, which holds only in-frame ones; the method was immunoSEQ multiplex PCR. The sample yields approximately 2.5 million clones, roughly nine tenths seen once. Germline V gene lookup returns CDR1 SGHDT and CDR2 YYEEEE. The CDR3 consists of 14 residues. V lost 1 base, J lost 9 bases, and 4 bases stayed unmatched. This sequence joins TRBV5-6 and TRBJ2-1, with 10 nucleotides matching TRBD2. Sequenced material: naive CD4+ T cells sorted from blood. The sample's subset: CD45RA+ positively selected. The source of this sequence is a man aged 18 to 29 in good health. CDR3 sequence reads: CASSLLASGGEQFF. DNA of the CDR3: TGTGCCAGCAGCTTGTTAGCTAGCGGGGGTGAGCAGTTCTTC.